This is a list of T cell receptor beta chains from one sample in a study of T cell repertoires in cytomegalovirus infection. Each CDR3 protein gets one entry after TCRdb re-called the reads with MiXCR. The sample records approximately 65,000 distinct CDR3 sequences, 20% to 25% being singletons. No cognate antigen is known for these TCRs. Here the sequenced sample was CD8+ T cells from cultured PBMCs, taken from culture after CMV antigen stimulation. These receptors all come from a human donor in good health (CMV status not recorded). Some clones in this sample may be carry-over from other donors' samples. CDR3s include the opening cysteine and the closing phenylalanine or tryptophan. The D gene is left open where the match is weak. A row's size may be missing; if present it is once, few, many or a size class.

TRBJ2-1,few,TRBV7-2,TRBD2,TGTGCCAGCATCCCCCGGGGGCTAGCGGGGAATGAGCAGTTCTTC,CASIPRGLAGNEQFF
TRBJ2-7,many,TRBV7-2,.,TGTGCCAGCAGCTCAGGCGGCCGACTCTCCTACGAGCAGTACTTC,CASSSGGRLSYEQYF
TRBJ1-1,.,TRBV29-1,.,TGCAGCGTTGTAGGGGCTGAAGCTTTCTTT,CSVVGAEAFF
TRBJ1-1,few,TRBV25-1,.,TGTGCCAGCAGTGTCCGGGGCACTGAAGCTTTCTTT,CASSVRGTEAFF
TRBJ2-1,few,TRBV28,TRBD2,TGTGCCAGCAGTTCGACCGGGACTAGCGCGTACAATGAGCAGTTCTTC,CASSSTGTSAYNEQFF
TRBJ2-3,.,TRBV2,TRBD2,TGTGCCAGCAGTGACTGGACTAGCGGGGCAGATACGCAGTATTTT,CASSDWTSGADTQYF
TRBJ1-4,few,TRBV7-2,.,TGTGCCAGCAGCTTACGACCAACTAATGAAAAACTGTTTTTT,CASSLRPTNEKLFF
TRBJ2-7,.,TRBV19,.,TGTGCCAGTAGTAGGGTATCAGGGACTCCCTACGAGCAGTACTTC,CASSRVSGTPYEQYF
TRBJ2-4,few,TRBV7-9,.,TGTGCCAGCAGCGCCGAGACAGGCTGGTTAAGGAACATTCAGTACTTC,CASSAETGWLRNIQYF
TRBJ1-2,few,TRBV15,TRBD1,TGTGCCACCAGCCTCGGAAGGGACAGCTTCTATGGCTACACCTTC,CATSLGRDSFYGYTF